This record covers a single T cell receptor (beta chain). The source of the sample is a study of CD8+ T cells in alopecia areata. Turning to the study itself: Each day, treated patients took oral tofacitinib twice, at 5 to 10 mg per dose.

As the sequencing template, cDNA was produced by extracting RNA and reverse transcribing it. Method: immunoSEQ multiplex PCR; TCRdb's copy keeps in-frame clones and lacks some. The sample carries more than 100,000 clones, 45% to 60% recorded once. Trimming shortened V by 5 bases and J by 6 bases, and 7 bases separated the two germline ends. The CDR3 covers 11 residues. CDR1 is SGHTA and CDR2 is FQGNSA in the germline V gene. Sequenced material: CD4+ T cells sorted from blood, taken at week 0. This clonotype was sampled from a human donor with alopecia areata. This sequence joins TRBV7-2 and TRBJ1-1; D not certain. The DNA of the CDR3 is TGTGCCAGCAGCCGTCAGCCTGAAGCTTTCTTT. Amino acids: CASSRQPEAFF. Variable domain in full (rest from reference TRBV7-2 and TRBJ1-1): GAGVSQSPSNKVTEKGKDVELRCDPISGHTALYWYRQSLGQGLEFLIYFQGNSAPDKSGLPSDRFSAERTGGSVSTLTIQRTQQEDSAVYLCASSRQPEAFFGQGTRLTVV.